This T cell receptor (beta chain) is drawn from a study of beta chain features in type 1 diabetes. Background on the study: Comparable age, gender and cell yields were observed in patients relative to healthy donors. Findings and limits, study-wide: Diminished insertions and augmented deletions at VDJ junctions characterized type 1 diabetes patients.

The junction had 12 bases not matched to a gene; V was cut back by 6 bases and J by 7 bases. The CDR3 runs 15 residues. Germline CDR1 is MNHNY and CDR2 is SVGAGI (reference sequence). TCRB transcripts that were expressed got sequenced, as all of the isolated RNA had been reverse transcribed. Method: immunoSEQ multiplex PCR; TCRdb's copy keeps in-frame clones and lacks some. The data show approximately 140,000 clones, about 9.1% seen once. Sorted populations all exceeded 95% purity. Comments on this clone: Its antigen is not identified.

The sequenced sample was central memory CD4+ T cells from blood. This receptor was taken from a woman in her forties in good health. V usage is TRBV6-6 and J usage is TRBJ2-1; TRBD2 matches at 7 bases. The CDR3 protein is CASSPRGVVGNEQFF. CDR3 nucleotide sequence: TGTGCCAGCAGCCCACGGGGGGTAGTGGGAAATGAGCAGTTCTTC.